The clone carrying this TCR beta chain has only one observation. Its target is unknown. A J-beta primer mix and a sample-barcoded 5' primer were used in a second PCR of about 6 to 12 cycles. TCRdb re-called the 5' RACE reads through MiXCR, storing one row per CDR3 protein. The data show under 2,000,000 distinct CDR3 sequences, with just under 50% seen just once and roughly 2.1% held by the top ten. These data come from a study of blood T cells in healthy people across ages. Study outcomes and limitations: Naive CD4+ cells and diversity were both higher in long-lived donors than in aged donors.

The CDR3 covers 15 residues. The origin of this receptor is a woman aged 40 to 49 in good health. Sample: blood. The chain combines TRBV12-3 or TRBV12-4 with TRBJ2-4; D ambiguous. The J call is in doubt because the DNA end fits TRBJ2-7 better. The CDR3 spells CASSLRARQHYEQYF. The DNA of the CDR3 is TGTGCCAGCAGTTTAAGGGCGAGACAACACTACGAGCAGTACTTC.